Included here is one T cell receptor (beta chain) sequence, with context. The data derive from a study of blood T cell repertoires in COVID-19. The overall study: Specimens from acute and convalescent COVID-19 originated in the United States, Italy and Spain. T cells, B-cell-depleted T cells, or PBMCs supplied cDNA or gDNA.

This study enrolled people aged roughly 18 to 89 from about 24 US geographic areas. In assigning cohorts, the study relied on participant-reported clinical history. Germline V gene sequence: CDR1 SGDLS, CDR2 YYNGEE. Trimming pared 1 base from V and 9 bases from J, leaving 8 bases between. This CDR3 has 12 residues. Assay: immunoSEQ multiplex PCR; the TCRdb copy retains only in-frame clones and omits some. The table includes a few hundred thousand clones, roughly 88% detected once. This receptor was obtained from a woman in her thirties or forties with acute COVID-19. V usage is TRBV9 and J usage is TRBJ2-1, with D unclear. Sequenced sample: PBMCs or T cells enriched from blood (not recorded which). CDR3 sequence reads: CASSVPRREQFF. In DNA, the CDR3 is TGTGCCAGCAGCGTACCCCGTCGTGAGCAGTTCTTC.